This is a list of T cell receptor beta chains from one sample in a study of a mutant IDH1 vaccine in newly diagnosed glioma. Measured with immunoSEQ multiplex PCR; TCRdb has only the in-frame clones, and not every one. The data hold 85,000 to 100,000 clones, with roughly 77% observed a single time. Sample: PBMCs, taken from a glioma patient treated with radiotherapy, temozolomide or both. Receptors originate from a man aged 35 to 55 with glioma. Each CDR3 is given with its conserved first and last residue. The D gene is left open where the match is weak. Rows may omit the clone size; those that give it use once, few, many or a size class.

D gene | J gene | clone size | CDR3 length | V gene | CDR3 protein | CDR3 DNA
. | TRBJ1-2 | few | 14 | TRBV6-1 | CASNARERGYGYTF | TGTGCCTCTAATGCCAGGGAACGGGGCTATGGCTACACCTTC
. | TRBJ2-5 | . | 14 | TRBV28 | CASSLIRAGTAQYF | TGTGCCAGCAGTTTAATCAGGGCGGGTACGGCCCAGTACTTC
TRBD2 | TRBJ2-7 | . | 15 | TRBV5-4 | CASSRNGGRSYEQYF | TGTGCCAGCAGCCGTAACGGCGGGAGGTCCTACGAGCAGTACTTC
. | TRBJ2-5 | . | 12 | TRBV5-1 | CASSALQETQYF | TGCGCCAGCAGCGCCCTCCAAGAGACCCAGTACTTC
. | TRBJ2-7 | once | 15 | TRBV2 | CASSEPPNLSYEQYF | TGTGCCAGCAGTGAACCACCGAACCTGTCCTACGAGCAGTACTTC
. | TRBJ2-2 | . | 14 | TRBV7-2 | CASSLGRAGGELFF | TGTGCCAGCAGCTTAGGCAGGGCCGGCGGGGAGCTGTTTTTT
. | TRBJ2-7 | . | 17 | TRBV27 | CASSLSSRGWGIDEQYF | TGTGCCAGCAGTTTATCGTCCCGGGGGTGGGGAATCGACGAGCAGTACTTC
. | TRBJ2-7 | once | 16 | TRBV7-9 | CASSLVSWGPTYEQYF | TGTGCCAGCAGCTTAGTGTCCTGGGGTCCTACCTACGAGCAGTACTTC
. | TRBJ2-7 | . | 15 | TRBV11-2 | CASSLEPGVTYEQYF | TGTGCCAGCAGCTTAGAGCCAGGGGTAACCTACGAGCAGTACTTC
. | TRBJ2-7 | . | 13 | TRBV6-5 | CASSHGQTHEQYF | TGTGCCAGCAGTCACGGACAGACCCACGAGCAGTACTTC
. | TRBJ1-5 | . | 12 | TRBV7-2 | CASSPFNQPQHF | TGTGCCAGCAGCCCCTTCAATCAGCCCCAGCATTTT
. | TRBJ1-4 | . | 13 | TRBV27 | CASSRDISEKLFF | TGTGCCAGCAGCCGGGACATTTCTGAAAAACTGTTTTTT
. | TRBJ2-2 | . | 20 | TRBV10-1 | CASSEIWDKNGRVGTGELFF | TGCGCCAGCAGTGAGATCTGGGACAAAAACGGAAGGGTCGGCACCGGGGAGCTGTTTTTT
. | TRBJ1-2 | . | 15 | TRBV6-1 | CASSESGGRFDGYTF | TGTGCCAGCAGTGAATCGGGGGGGAGGTTCGATGGCTACACCTTC
. | TRBJ1-5 | . | 17 | TRBV4-3 | CASSQGRGAGSNQPQHF | TGCGCCAGCAGCCAGGGGCGGGGGGCAGGAAGCAATCAGCCCCAGCATTTT
. | TRBJ2-1 | . | 12 | TRBV7-2 | CASSHPRNEQFF | TGTGCCAGCAGCCACCCCCGTAATGAGCAGTTCTTC
. | TRBJ2-7 | . | 12 | TRBV7-8 | CASSQGRYEQYF | TGTGCCAGCAGTCAGGGGAGGTACGAGCAGTACTTC
TRBD2 | TRBJ2-7 | . | 15 | TRBV6-5 | CASQGVTSGSYEQYF | TGTGCCAGCCAGGGGGTTACTAGCGGGAGTTACGAGCAGTACTTC
TRBD1 | TRBJ2-1 | . | 14 | TRBV6-6 | CASRRTGDFSEQFF | TGTGCCAGCAGGCGGACAGGGGATTTTAGTGAGCAGTTCTTC
. | TRBJ2-7 | . | 13 | TRBV27 | CASSGTREGKQYF | TGTGCCAGCAGCGGGACGAGAGAGGGTAAGCAGTACTTC